This T cell receptor (beta chain) was obtained from a study of monozygotic twins with cystic fibrosis. A word on this clone: Its antigen is unknown.

The CDR3 spans 15 residues. Trimming removed 6 bases from V and 4 bases from J, with 19 bases in between. Germline V lookup: CDR1 MNHEY, CDR2 SVGAGI. The protocol was immunoSEQ multiplex PCR, while the TCRdb copy is restricted to in-frame clones and leaves out a portion. The sample holds around 35,000 clones, about 87% seen once. The study, taken as a whole, reports: V usage most resembled the co-twin in 13 of 16 pairs.

The chain recombines TRBV6-5 with TRBJ2-7; the D gene is possibly TRBD1 (6 bases). This clonotype originated in a girl aged 2 to 9 with cystic fibrosis. The sequenced sample consisted of blood. CDR3 protein: CASSSMRDKTYEQYF. In DNA form, the CDR3 reads TGTGCCAGCAGCAGCATGAGGGACAAAACGTACGAGCAGTACTTC.